This TCR beta chain originates from a study of blood T cell repertoires in COVID-19. Sequencing used immunoSEQ multiplex PCR; TCRdb keeps in-frame clones, though not all of them. The top ten hold 4% to 5.5% of the sample, which has tens of thousands of clones, more than 80% seen once. CDR3 size: 11 residues. The germline V gene encodes CDR1 SGHTA and CDR2 FQGNSA. Trimming pared 5 bases from V and 4 bases from J, leaving 6 bases between. The chain combines TRBV7-2 with TRBJ2-7; D gene ambiguous. This sequence originates from a woman aged 80 or over with active or convalescent COVID-19. What was sequenced was peripheral blood. The CDR3 bases are TGTGCCAGCAGCCCCAGGTACGAGCAGTACTTC. Translation gives CASSPRYEQYF.